This T cell receptor (beta chain) was recorded in a study of blood T cell repertoires in COVID-19. Germline V lookup: CDR1 KGHDR, CDR2 SFDVKD. V lost 5 bases and J lost 3, with 9 bases in between. CDR3 size: 13 residues. Sequencing was performed with immunoSEQ multiplex PCR; in TCRdb, only in-frame clones are kept and a portion is missing. The sample includes about 210,000 clones, 83% seen only once; the top ten take roughly 8.2%. The chain employs TRBV24-1 and TRBJ1-2; D gene unclear. This clonotype was obtained from a woman aged 50 to 60 with acute or convalescent COVID-19. Sequencing input: peripheral blood. The CDR3: CATSGGGYYGYTF. CDR3 DNA: TGTGCCACCAGTGGCGGAGGATACTATGGCTACACCTTC.